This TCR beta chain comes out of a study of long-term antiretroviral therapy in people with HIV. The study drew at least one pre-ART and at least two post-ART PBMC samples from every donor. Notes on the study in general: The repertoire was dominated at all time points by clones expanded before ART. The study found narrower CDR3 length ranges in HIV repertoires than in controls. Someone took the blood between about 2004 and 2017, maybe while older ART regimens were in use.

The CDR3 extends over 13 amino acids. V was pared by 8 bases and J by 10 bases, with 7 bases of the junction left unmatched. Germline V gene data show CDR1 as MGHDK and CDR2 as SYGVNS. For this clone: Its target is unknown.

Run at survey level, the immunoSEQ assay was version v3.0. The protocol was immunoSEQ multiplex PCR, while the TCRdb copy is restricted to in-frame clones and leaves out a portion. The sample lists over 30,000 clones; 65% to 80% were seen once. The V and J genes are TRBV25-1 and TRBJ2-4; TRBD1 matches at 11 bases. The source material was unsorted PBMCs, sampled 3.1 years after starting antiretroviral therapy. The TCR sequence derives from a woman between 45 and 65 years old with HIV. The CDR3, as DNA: TGTGCCAGCGGGGGACAGGGGGAGAAGATTCAGTACTTC. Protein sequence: CASGGQGEKIQYF.